This is a list of T cell receptor beta chains from one sample in a study of blood T cell repertoires in COVID-19. The method was immunoSEQ multiplex PCR; TCRdb's version includes in-frame clones alone and lacks a portion of them. The sample carries under 30,000 clones, 75% to 90% recorded once. Input material: peripheral blood. The receptor source for this set is a woman older than 75 with active or convalescent COVID-19. Both conserved end residues are part of each CDR3. A D gene is named only where the DNA matches it firmly. The size field is filled for only some rows; it gives once, few, many or a size class.

V gene	D gene	J gene	clone size	CDR3 DNA	CDR3 protein
TRBV4-1	TRBD1	TRBJ1-5	.	TGCGCCAGCAGCCATTTAAGACCGGGACAGGGGGAGTATAGCAATCAGCCCCAGCATTTT	CASSHLRPGQGEYSNQPQHF
TRBV14	.	TRBJ1-2	.	TGTGCCAGCAGCCCGACAGGCCGTGGGATCTATGGCTACACCTTC	CASSPTGRGIYGYTF
TRBV10-1	TRBD1	TRBJ1-2	.	TGCGCCAGCAGTGGACACAGGGGGTATGGCTACACCTTC	CASSGHRGYGYTF
TRBV6-1	TRBD1	TRBJ1-3	.	TGTGCCAGCAGTGACACAAATCAGGGGGATGGAAACACCATATATTTT	CASSDTNQGDGNTIYF
TRBV6-5	.	TRBJ1-1	.	TGTGCCAGCAGTTACTCGATCGGGGGGTTGGCCACTGAAGCTTTCTTT	CASSYSIGGLATEAFF
TRBV27	TRBD2	TRBJ2-1	.	TGTGCCAGCAGTCTAGCGGCCTACAATGAGCAGTTCTTC	CASSLAAYNEQFF
TRBV12-3/TRBV12-4	.	TRBJ2-5	.	TGTGCCAGCAGACACGGACTTCGGGAGACCCAGTACTTC	CASRHGLRETQYF
TRBV5-1	.	TRBJ1-4	few	TGCGCCAGCAGCTTGCAACGGTTTAATGAAAAACTGTTTTTT	CASSLQRFNEKLFF
TRBV11-3	.	TRBJ2-1	.	TGTGCCAGCAGCCCCCTAGTGAACGGTGAGCAGTTCTTC	CASSPLVNGEQFF
TRBV2	TRBD1	TRBJ2-4	.	TGTGCCAGCAGGGCCGGGACAGTGGGCATTCAGTACTTC	CASRAGTVGIQYF
TRBV9	.	TRBJ1-4	.	TGTGCCAGCAGCGTAGCTCCTTTTGTGTCGGAAAAACTGTTTTTT	CASSVAPFVSEKLFF
TRBV4-3	TRBD1	TRBJ2-7	.	TGCGCCAGCAGCCAATCCCCGGGACAGACCTACGAGCAGTACTTC	CASSQSPGQTYEQYF
TRBV7-9	TRBD1	TRBJ1-2	.	TGTGCCAGCAGCTTAGGGACAGGGGCCCAGGCTATCTATGGCTACACCTTC	CASSLGTGAQAIYGYTF
TRBV7-8	.	TRBJ2-2	.	TGTGCCAGCAGGGGGGGACAGATCACCGGGGAGCTGTTTTTT	CASRGGQITGELFF
TRBV7-9	.	TRBJ1-5	.	TGTGCCAGCAGCTTGACAGTCACTCAGCCCCAGCATTTT	CASSLTVTQPQHF
TRBV27	.	TRBJ1-1	.	TGTGCCAGCAGTTTAGAGGGCATGAACACTGAAGCTTTCTTT	CASSLEGMNTEAFF
TRBV10-3	TRBD1	TRBJ2-2	once	TGTGCCAACCGGGGTTCGACAGGGTCCCGCACCGGGGAGCTGTTTTTT	CANRGSTGSRTGELFF
TRBV6-5	TRBD1	TRBJ1-2	.	TGTGCCAGCAGCGCTACAGGGGGTTATGGCTACACCTTC	CASSATGGYGYTF